This entry features one T cell receptor (beta chain) sequence. Only in-frame clones appear in the TCRdb table, and some are missing; sequencing was by immunoSEQ multiplex PCR. The sample has roughly 43,000 clones, around 87% seen once; the top ten hold approximately 10%. Looked up from germline, CDR1 is GTSNPN and CDR2 is SVGIG (reference sequence). V was cut by 1 base and J by 3 bases, with 9 bases left in between. The CDR3 totals 13 residues. The record originates from a study of control samples from healthy donors and cancer patients. This receptor was obtained from a woman between 55 and 75 years old with lung cancer. The source material was PBMCs. The chain carries TRBV30 and TRBJ2-5; D is undetermined. CDR3 protein: CAWSETPKETQYF. CDR3 in DNA: TGTGCCTGGAGTGAGACCCCAAAAGAGACCCAGTACTTC.